This TCR beta chain was sequenced during a study of T cell responses to AZD1222 COVID-19 vaccine. Produced via immunoSEQ multiplex PCR; TCRdb's table is partial and in-frame only. The sample shows roughly 100,000 clones, about nine tenths of them seen only once. The source of this sequence is an adult in good health. Sequenced here: peripheral blood, sampled on day 0 of AZD1222 vaccination.

The CDR3 bases are TGTGCCAGCAGCTCCGACGGGGGGCGGCCTTCCTACGAGCAGTACTTC. This sequence encodes CASSSDGGRPSYEQYF. The J gene is TRBJ2-7, the V gene TRBV3-1 (or the pseudogene TRBV3-2), with TRBD2 as a possible D gene (7 bases). V dropped 5 bases and J dropped 1 base, with 18 bases sitting between them. The CDR3 has 16 amino acids. Germline V gene lookup returns CDR1 LGHDT and CDR2 YNNKEL (reference sequence).